This T cell receptor beta chain was obtained from a study of blood T cell repertoires in COVID-19 (dated by TCRdb to the early 2020s). At the level of the whole study: Collaborator samples came from the United States, Italy and Spain and covered acute and convalescent phases of COVID-19. Deeply sampled blood TCRbeta repertoires from subjects exposed to, actively infected with, or recovered from COVID-19 were included in the dataset. Samples were obtained from the ongoing ImmuneRACE study (first 160 participants) and from 1,254 subjects provided by 6 global collaborators. The repertoires were released in a freely available public database meant as a resource for research on the immune response to SARS-CoV-2. Nearly every sample came with metadata listing a de-identified subject ID, COVID-19 status, age in years and sex. Where available, HLA class I and class II types were taken from metadata supplied by the sample provider and were not determined by assay-based typing. The material from the prospective study consisted of cDNA or gDNA derived from T cells, B-cell-depleted T cells, or PBMCs. Here is what the overall study found, with its caveats: The quantity of clinical and demographic metadata differed by source and by participant and was supplied without curation.

The germline V and J ends show losses of 0 bases and 1 base respectively, and no gene match explains 3 bases of the junction. Taken from the germline V gene (reference sequence), the CDR1 and CDR2 loops are LNHNV and YYDKDF. Taken from cysteine to phenylalanine, the CDR3 has 16 residues. The CDR3 DNA has 48 bases and is translated from base 1. A word on this clone: Which antigen it targets is not known. Base qualities are missing; no much larger clone stands one base away.

TCRbeta CDR3 regions were amplified from genomic DNA by means of the immunoSEQ Assay, a bias-controlled multiplex PCR. In the source study's methods: Within the assay, amplification of reference gene primers was used to estimate how many nucleated cells each sample contained. Sequence reads were collapsed and filtered to measure the absolute abundance of every unique TCRbeta CDR3 rearrangement. Productive Simpson clonality was computed per sample as the square root of Simpson's diversity index over productive rearrangements. TCRdb provides this immuneACCESS table in a form limited to in-frame rearrangements. Some clones are lacking; in checked studies, under half of them reflect an unresolved V gene, and why the rest are absent is not known. The V and J calls and clone size come from that table; D and trimming were worked out from the DNA. A total of under 200,000 clones appear in this sample, more than 75% of them only once. 2% to 3% of the sample is taken by the ten largest.

Each collaborating institution followed its own protocols to collect whole blood in K2EDTA tubes. For TCRbeta analysis, collaborators shipped samples in one of three forms: frozen whole blood, isolated PBMCs, or DNA extracted from either of those sample types. Sample: peripheral blood. The sequence was obtained from a man between 18 and 35 years old with acute or convalescent COVID-19. The sequence is built from TRBV15 and TRBJ2-7; TRBD2 fits 10 bases in the junction. Read as DNA, the sequence is TGTGCCACCAGCAGAGAGGAGCGGGGGGGATCCTACGAGCAGTACTTC. This translates into CATSREERGGSYEQYF.